The 2 T cell receptor beta chains listed next were all sequenced from one sample in a study of blood T cell repertoires in COVID-19. Produced via immunoSEQ multiplex PCR; TCRdb's table is partial and in-frame only. The top ten clones hold 2% of a sample with about 270,000 clones, more than 75% of them seen once. The sample comprised PBMCs or T cells enriched from blood (not recorded which). Every receptor here comes from a woman aged 55-70 years in a cohort exposed to, infected with or recovered from COVID-19 (not recorded which).

V and J are TRBV7-9 and TRBJ2-1, with D tentatively TRBD1 (5 bases). The CDR3 loop spans 15 amino acids. CDR1 SEHNR and CDR2 FQNEAQ come from the germline V gene (reference sequence). The V and J ends lost 1 base and 7 bases respectively, with 14 bases between them. The CDR3 DNA follows: TGTGCCAGCAGCTTAGGGGGCCAGTTACGAAATGAGCAGTTCTTC. Translation: CASSLGGQLRNEQFF. The variable domain in full, completed from reference TRBV7-9 and TRBJ2-1, reads DTGVSQNPRHKITKRGQNVTFRCDPISEHNRLYWYRQTLGQGPEFLTYFQNEAQLEKSRLLSDRFSAERPKGSFSTLEIQRTEQGDSAMYLCASSLGGQLRNEQFFGPGTRLTVL.

CDR3: CASSSLGGAGELFF. CDR3 sequence (DNA): TGCGCCAGCAGCTCCCTGGGGGGGGCCGGGGAGCTGTTTTTT. The V and J genes are TRBV5-1 and TRBJ2-2, with 7 bases matching TRBD2. In germline, CDR1 is SGHRS, CDR2 YFSETQ. With V trimmed by 3 bases and J by 6 bases, 5 bases remained unmatched. The CDR3 runs 14 residues.